Listed below are T cell receptor beta chains from one sample, sequenced in a study of cytomegalovirus exposure and HLA in healthy donors. Method: immunoSEQ multiplex PCR; TCRdb's copy keeps in-frame clones and lacks some. The data hold around 70,000 clones, with roughly 78% observed a single time. The sample was PBMCs. The receptors were sampled from a woman aged 35 to 49 in good health and CMV-seropositive. Both conserved end residues are part of each CDR3. D genes are given only for firm matches. Rows give clone size only sometimes, using once, few, many, or a class for an expanded clone.

>NA|NA|TRBV5-5|TRBJ2-5
TGTGCCAGCAGGAGGGTGCCCCAAGAGACCCAGTACTTC
CASRRVPQETQYF
>NA|NA|TRBV9|TRBJ1-6
TGTGCCAGCAGCGTAGCTTCTCTAATCTCCTATAATTCACCCCTCCACTTT
CASSVASLISYNSPLHF
>NA|NA|TRBV5-1|TRBJ1-2
TGCGCCAGCAGCTTGAACAGTTATGGCTACACCTTC
CASSLNSYGYTF
>NA|NA|TRBV6-6|TRBJ2-5
TGTGCCAGCAGTCATCCTTTGGCGGCCCAGTACTTC
CASSHPLAAQYF
>NA|NA|TRBV5-5|TRBJ1-5
TGTGCCAGCAGCTTGCGTAGCAATCAGCCCCAGCATTTT
CASSLRSNQPQHF
>NA|NA|TRBV9|TRBJ2-7
TGTGCCAGCAGCGTAGGGTGGGGAGACTACGAGCAGTACTTC
CASSVGWGDYEQYF
>NA|NA|TRBV5-1|TRBJ1-1
TGCGCCAGCAGCATGACAGGCGGGAACACTGAAGCTTTCTTT
CASSMTGGNTEAFF
>NA|TRBD1|TRBV6-6|TRBJ1-6
TGTGCCAGCAGTTACACAGGGGTTAATTCCCCCCTCCACTTT
CASSYTGVNSPLHF
>NA|TRBD1|TRBV4-1|TRBJ2-5
TGCGCCAGCAGCCAAGGGGACAGGGACCAAGAGACCCAGTACTTC
CASSQGDRDQETQYF
>NA|NA|TRBV21-1|TRBJ2-1
TGTGCCAGCAGCAAAGCTGGGCAGAGTCCTACCTACAATGAGCAGTTCTTC
CASSKAGQSPTYNEQFF
>few|TRBD2|TRBV6-5|TRBJ2-1
TGTGCCACCAGTCTAGCGGAGTACAATGAGCAGTTCTTC
CATSLAEYNEQFF
>NA|NA|TRBV5-1|TRBJ1-1
TGCGCCAGCAGCTTTGGCGGTAACACTGAAGCTTTCTTT
CASSFGGNTEAFF
>NA|NA|TRBV29-1|TRBJ2-2
TGCAGCGCCGAACAGGGTGGGGGCACCGGGGAGCTGTTTTTT
CSAEQGGGTGELFF
>NA|TRBD1|TRBV5-4|TRBJ1-2
TGTGCCAGCAGCTTTACAGGGGTGGTGTATGGCTACACCTTC
CASSFTGVVYGYTF
>NA|NA|TRBV20-1|TRBJ1-1
TGCAGTGCAACGCCTAGGGGTGAAGCTTTCTTT
CSATPRGEAFF